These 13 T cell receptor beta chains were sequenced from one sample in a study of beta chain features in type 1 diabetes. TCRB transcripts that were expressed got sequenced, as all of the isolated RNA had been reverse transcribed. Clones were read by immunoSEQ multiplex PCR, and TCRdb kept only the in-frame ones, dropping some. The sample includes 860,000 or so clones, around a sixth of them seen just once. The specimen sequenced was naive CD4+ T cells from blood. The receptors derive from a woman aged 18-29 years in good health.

Written as DNA, the CDR3 is TGTGCCAGCTCACCTAGGGACAGGGATTATTATGGCTACACCTTC. This codes for CASSPRDRDYYGYTF. The chain uses TRBV18 and TRBJ1-2; TRBD1 agrees at 9 bases. The junction had 7 bases not matched to a gene; V was cut back by 3 bases and J by 5 bases. Germline V gene data show CDR1 as KGHSH and CDR2 as LQKENI. This CDR3 has 15 amino acids.

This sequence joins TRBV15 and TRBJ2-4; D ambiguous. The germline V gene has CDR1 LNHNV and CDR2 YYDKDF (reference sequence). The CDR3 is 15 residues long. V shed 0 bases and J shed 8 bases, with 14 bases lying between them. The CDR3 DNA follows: TGTGCCACCAGCAGAGACGGGCTAGTGGCGGACATTCAGTACTTC. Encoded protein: CATSRDGLVADIQYF.

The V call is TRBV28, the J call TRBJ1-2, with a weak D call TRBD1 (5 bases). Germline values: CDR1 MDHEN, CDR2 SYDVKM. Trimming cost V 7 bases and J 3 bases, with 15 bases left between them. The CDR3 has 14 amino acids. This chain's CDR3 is CASIRGWGHYGYTF. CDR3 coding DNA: TGTGCCAGCATTCGCGGGTGGGGCCACTATGGCTACACCTTC.

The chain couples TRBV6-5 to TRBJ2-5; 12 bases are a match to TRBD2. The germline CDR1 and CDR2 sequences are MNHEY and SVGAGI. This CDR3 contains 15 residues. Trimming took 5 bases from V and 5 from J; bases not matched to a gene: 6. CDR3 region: CASSRTSGNLETQYF. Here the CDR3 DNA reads TGTGCCAGCAGTCGGACTAGCGGGAACTTGGAGACCCAGTACTTC.

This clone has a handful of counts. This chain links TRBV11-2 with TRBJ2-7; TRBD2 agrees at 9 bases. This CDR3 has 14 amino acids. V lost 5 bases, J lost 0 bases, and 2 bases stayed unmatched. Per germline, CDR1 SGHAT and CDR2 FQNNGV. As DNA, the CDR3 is TGTGCCAGCAGCCCGGGACTAGCCTCCTACGAGCAGTACTTC. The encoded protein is CASSPGLASYEQYF.

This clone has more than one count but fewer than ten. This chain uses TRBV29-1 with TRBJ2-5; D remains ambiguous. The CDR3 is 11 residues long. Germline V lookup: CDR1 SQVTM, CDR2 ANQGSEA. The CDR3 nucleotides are TGCACGTGTATGGATTCAGAGACCCAGTACTTC. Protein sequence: CTCMDSETQYF.

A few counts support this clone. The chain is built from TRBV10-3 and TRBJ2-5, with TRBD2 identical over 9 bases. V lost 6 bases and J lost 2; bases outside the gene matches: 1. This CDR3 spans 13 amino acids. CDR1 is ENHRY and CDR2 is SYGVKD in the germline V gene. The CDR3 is CAIRLAGQETQYF. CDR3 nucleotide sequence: TGTGCCATCAGGCTAGCGGGACAAGAGACCCAGTACTTC.

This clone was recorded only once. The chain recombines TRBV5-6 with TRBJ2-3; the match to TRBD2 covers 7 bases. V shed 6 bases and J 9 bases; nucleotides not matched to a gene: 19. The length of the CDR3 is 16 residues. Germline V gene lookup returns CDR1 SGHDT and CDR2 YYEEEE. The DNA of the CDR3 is TGTGCCAGCAACTTAGGGTCGGGAGGTTACGTGAGGACGCAGTATTTT. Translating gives CASNLGSGGYVRTQYF.

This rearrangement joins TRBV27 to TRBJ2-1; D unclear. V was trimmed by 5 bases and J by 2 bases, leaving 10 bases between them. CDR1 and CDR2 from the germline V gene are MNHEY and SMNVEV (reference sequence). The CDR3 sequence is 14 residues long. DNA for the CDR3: TGTGCCAGCAGTAGGTATGTGGCCTACAATGAGCAGTTCTTC. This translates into CASSRYVAYNEQFF.

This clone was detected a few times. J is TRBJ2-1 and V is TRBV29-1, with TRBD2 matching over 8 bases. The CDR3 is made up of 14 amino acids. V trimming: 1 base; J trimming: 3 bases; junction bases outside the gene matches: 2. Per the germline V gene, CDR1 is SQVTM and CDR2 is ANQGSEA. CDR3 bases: TGCAGCGTTGAAGCGGGAGGGCTCTACAATGAGCAGTTCTTC. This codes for CSVEAGGLYNEQFF.

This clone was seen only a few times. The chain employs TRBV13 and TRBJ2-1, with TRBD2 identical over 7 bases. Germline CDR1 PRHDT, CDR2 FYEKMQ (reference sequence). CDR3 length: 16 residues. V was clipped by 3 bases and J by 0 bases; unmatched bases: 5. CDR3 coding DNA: TGTGCCAGCAGCTTTAGCGGGCGGGTCTCCTACAATGAGCAGTTCTTC. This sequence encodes CASSFSGRVSYNEQFF.

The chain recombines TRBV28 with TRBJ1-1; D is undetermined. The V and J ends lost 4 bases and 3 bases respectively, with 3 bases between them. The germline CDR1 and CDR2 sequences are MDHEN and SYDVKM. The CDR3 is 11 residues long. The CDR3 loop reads CASSYYTEAFF. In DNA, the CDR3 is TGTGCCAGCAGTTACTACACTGAAGCTTTCTTT.

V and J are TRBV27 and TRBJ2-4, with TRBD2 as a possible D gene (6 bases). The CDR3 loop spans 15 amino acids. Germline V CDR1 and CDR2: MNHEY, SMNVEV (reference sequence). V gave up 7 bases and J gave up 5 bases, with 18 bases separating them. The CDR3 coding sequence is TGTGCCAGCAAAGGCGCGGGGACCGCCGAAAACATTCAGTACTTC. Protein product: CASKGAGTAENIQYF.